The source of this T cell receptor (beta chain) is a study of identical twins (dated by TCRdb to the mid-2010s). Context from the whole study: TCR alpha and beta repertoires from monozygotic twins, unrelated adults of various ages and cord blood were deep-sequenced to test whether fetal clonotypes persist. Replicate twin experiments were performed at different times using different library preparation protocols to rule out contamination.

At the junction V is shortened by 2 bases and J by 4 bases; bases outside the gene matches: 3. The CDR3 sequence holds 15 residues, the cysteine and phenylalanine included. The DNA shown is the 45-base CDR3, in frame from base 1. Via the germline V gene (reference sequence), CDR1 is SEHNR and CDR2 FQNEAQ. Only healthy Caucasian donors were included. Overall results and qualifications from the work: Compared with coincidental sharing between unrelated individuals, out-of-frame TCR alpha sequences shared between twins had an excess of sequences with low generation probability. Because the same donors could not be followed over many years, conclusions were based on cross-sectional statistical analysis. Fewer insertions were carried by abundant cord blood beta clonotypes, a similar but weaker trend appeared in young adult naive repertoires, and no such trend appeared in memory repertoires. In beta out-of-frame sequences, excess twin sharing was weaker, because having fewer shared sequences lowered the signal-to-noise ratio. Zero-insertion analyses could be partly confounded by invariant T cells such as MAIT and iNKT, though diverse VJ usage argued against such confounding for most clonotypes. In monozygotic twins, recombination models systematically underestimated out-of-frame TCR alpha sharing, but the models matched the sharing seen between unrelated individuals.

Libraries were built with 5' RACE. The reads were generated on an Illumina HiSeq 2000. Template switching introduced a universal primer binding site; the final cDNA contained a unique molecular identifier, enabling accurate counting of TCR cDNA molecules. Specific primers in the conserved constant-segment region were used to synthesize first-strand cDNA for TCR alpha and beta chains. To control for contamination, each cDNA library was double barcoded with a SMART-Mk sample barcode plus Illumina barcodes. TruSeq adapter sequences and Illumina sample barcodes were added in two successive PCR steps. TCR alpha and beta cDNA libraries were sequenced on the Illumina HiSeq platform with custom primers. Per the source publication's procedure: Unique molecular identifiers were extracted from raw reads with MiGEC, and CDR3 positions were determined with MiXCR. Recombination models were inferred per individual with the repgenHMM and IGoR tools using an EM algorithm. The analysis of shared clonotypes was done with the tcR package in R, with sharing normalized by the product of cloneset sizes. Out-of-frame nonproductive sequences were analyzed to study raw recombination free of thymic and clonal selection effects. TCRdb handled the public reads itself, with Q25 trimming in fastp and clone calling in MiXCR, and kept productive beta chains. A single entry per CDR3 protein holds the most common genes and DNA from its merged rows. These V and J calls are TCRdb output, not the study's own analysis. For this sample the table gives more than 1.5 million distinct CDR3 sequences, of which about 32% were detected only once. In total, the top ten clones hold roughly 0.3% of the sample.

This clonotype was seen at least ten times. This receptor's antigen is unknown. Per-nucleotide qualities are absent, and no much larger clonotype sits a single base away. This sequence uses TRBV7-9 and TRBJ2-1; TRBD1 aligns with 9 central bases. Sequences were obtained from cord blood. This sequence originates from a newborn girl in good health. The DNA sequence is TGTGCCAGCAGCTTATTAGGACAGGGGTACAATGAGCAGTTCTTC. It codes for CASSLLGQGYNEQFF.